Listed below are T cell receptor beta chains from one sample, sequenced in a study of blood T cell repertoires in COVID-19. This table comes from immunoSEQ multiplex PCR, and its TCRdb copy is limited to in-frame clones, with some not included. This table has roughly 250,000 clones, approximately 80% appearing once. Input material: peripheral blood. The receptors were sampled from a woman aged 55-69 years with active or convalescent COVID-19. Each CDR3 is given with its conserved first and last residue. Fields, in order: CDR3 DNA, CDR3 protein, V gene, D gene, clone size, J gene. The D gene is left open where the match is weak. The size entry is marked missing in some rows and otherwise reads once, few, many or a size class.

TGCGCCAGCAGCTTGAATCACTACGAGCAGTACTTC | CASSLNHYEQYF | TRBV5-1 | NA | NA | TRBJ2-7
TGTGCCAGCAGTGGAATGGGACAGGGGGTGGGTGGCTACACCTTC | CASSGMGQGVGGYTF | TRBV2 | TRBD1 | NA | TRBJ1-2
TGTGCCATCAGTGGGACGACAGGTGCCTATGGCTACACCTTC | CAISGTTGAYGYTF | TRBV10-3 | NA | NA | TRBJ1-2
TGTGCCAGCAGCCAGGGCCAGAACACTGAAGCTTTCTTT | CASSQGQNTEAFF | TRBV3-1/TRBV3-2 | NA | few | TRBJ1-1
TGTGCCAGCAGCGGGGGGGGCGGGCAAGACCAGCATTTT | CASSGGGGQDQHF | TRBV7-8 | NA | NA | TRBJ1-5
TGTGCCAGTGACAGGGGAGTGGGCAACATTCAGTACTTC | CASDRGVGNIQYF | TRBV2 | TRBD1 | NA | TRBJ2-4
TGTGCCAGCTCACCAGGATTAGGACAGGGGGGCAATGAGCAGTTCTTC | CASSPGLGQGGNEQFF | TRBV18 | TRBD1 | few | TRBJ2-1
TGTGCCAGCAGTTTGGGCGGGGGGGCCCACAATGAGCAGTTCTTC | CASSLGGGAHNEQFF | TRBV28 | TRBD2 | NA | TRBJ2-1
TGTGCCACCAGTGGACCTGAGGGAGCGGGGGGACCCACGCAGTTCTTC | CATSGPEGAGGPTQFF | TRBV24-1 | TRBD2 | NA | TRBJ2-1
TGTGCCAGCCGCGCCGGGACAGGGAATCAGCCCCAGCATTTT | CASRAGTGNQPQHF | TRBV4-2 | TRBD1 | NA | TRBJ1-5
TGTGCCAGTAGTATAAGGATCGGAGCGGGGGAGTACGAGCAGTACTTC | CASSIRIGAGEYEQYF | TRBV19 | TRBD2 | once | TRBJ2-7
TGTGCCAGCAGCCCTTTTGGCCCCGGACAGGGAGTCTCTGGCTACACCTTC | CASSPFGPGQGVSGYTF | TRBV7-2 | TRBD1 | NA | TRBJ1-2
TGTGCCAGCAGTTACTCGCAGGGGAGCAATCAGCCCCAGCATTTT | CASSYSQGSNQPQHF | TRBV6-5 | NA | once | TRBJ1-5
TGTGCCAGCCGGACAGGGGGTGTCACTGAAGCTTTCTTT | CASRTGGVTEAFF | TRBV2 | TRBD1 | NA | TRBJ1-1
TGTGCCAGCAGCCGACGGGAAGGAGGCTCCTACGAGCAGTACTTC | CASSRREGGSYEQYF | TRBV11-2 | NA | NA | TRBJ2-7
TGTGCCAGCAGCCCTAGCTGGGCAGAGACCCAGTACTTC | CASSPSWAETQYF | TRBV12-3/TRBV12-4 | NA | NA | TRBJ2-5
TGTGCCAGCTCTAAAACCAGGGGTATTGGTACGCAGTATTTT | CASSKTRGIGTQYF | TRBV6-5 | NA | NA | TRBJ2-3
TGTGCCAGCAGTCCGGGGACAGTCAACTACGAGCAGTACTTC | CASSPGTVNYEQYF | TRBV6-5 | TRBD1 | few | TRBJ2-7
NA | CASSLHFGTANEKLFF | TRBV5-5 | NA | NA | TRBJ1-4
TGCGCCAGCAGTGCTCGAGACAGGGGCGCGAACACCGGGGAGCTGTTTTTT | CASSARDRGANTGELFF | TRBV23-1 | TRBD1 | NA | TRBJ2-2
TGCGCCAGCAGCCCACAGGGAGGGCGGACAGATACGCAGTATTTT | CASSPQGGRTDTQYF | TRBV4-1 | NA | NA | TRBJ2-3
TGTGCCAGCAGCTCTACCGATCGCCTAGCCAAAAACATTCAGTACTTC | CASSSTDRLAKNIQYF | TRBV7-6 | NA | once | TRBJ2-4
TGTGCCAGCAGTGCACAGGGGCTCTCCGGGGAGCTGTTTTTT | CASSAQGLSGELFF | TRBV6-6 | TRBD1 | NA | TRBJ2-2
TGTGCCAGCAGTACTACTAGTTCCACCGGGGAGCTGTTTTTT | CASSTTSSTGELFF | TRBV7-3 | NA | once | TRBJ2-2
TGTGCCAGCAGTGTAACAGGGGCAGGAAACTATGGCTACACCTTC | CASSVTGAGNYGYTF | TRBV25-1 | TRBD1 | NA | TRBJ1-2
TGTGCCAGTAGTCCCCACGAAGGGACAGGGCACTATGGCTACACCTTC | CASSPHEGTGHYGYTF | TRBV19 | TRBD1 | NA | TRBJ1-2
TGTGCCAGCAGCCGTACGCAGGGGGCCGCGGGTAGTTCACCCCTCCACTTT | CASSRTQGAAGSSPLHF | TRBV7-6 | TRBD1 | NA | TRBJ1-6
TGTGCCAGCAGCCACGGACTAGCGGGGACTTACAATGAGCAGTTCTTC | CASSHGLAGTYNEQFF | TRBV11-3 | TRBD2 | NA | TRBJ2-1
TGCGCCAGCAGCTTTAGCGGCACAGATACGCAGTATTTT | CASSFSGTDTQYF | TRBV10-1 | NA | few | TRBJ2-3
TGTGCCATCACCGGCAGGCAAAACACTGAAGCTTTCTTT | CAITGRQNTEAFF | TRBV10-3 | NA | NA | TRBJ1-1
TGTGCCAGCAGCCCCTCTGGGAGGAATCGGGGAGGCTACACCTTC | CASSPSGRNRGGYTF | TRBV3-1/TRBV3-2 | NA | many | TRBJ1-2
TGTGCCAGCAGCCCCCTCGGAGTGGGGGCGCCTGGGGCCAACGTCCTGACTTTC | CASSPLGVGAPGANVLTF | TRBV27 | NA | NA | TRBJ2-6
TGTGCCAGTAGTATAGCCGGGGGATCGTCTGAAGCTTTCTTT | CASSIAGGSSEAFF | TRBV19 | NA | NA | TRBJ1-1
TGCGCCAGCAGCTTGCTCAAGCTAGCGGGGTCCCACACAGATACGCAGTATTTT | CASSLLKLAGSHTDTQYF | TRBV5-1 | TRBD2 | NA | TRBJ2-3
TGTGCCAGCAGTCCGGGACAGGGGGATCAGCCCCAGCATTTT | CASSPGQGDQPQHF | TRBV6-5 | TRBD1 | NA | TRBJ1-5
TGTGCCAGCAGCTTAGTACGGGTTCAAAGGCCCTACACTGAAGCTTTCTTT | CASSLVRVQRPYTEAFF | TRBV7-8 | NA | NA | TRBJ1-1
TGTGCCAGCAGCCACGGGGGGACAAATCAGCCCCAGCATTTT | CASSHGGTNQPQHF | TRBV27 | NA | NA | TRBJ1-5
TGTGCCAGCAGTTACTCGACCGGGACATACACTGAAGCTTTCTTT | CASSYSTGTYTEAFF | TRBV6-5 | NA | NA | TRBJ1-1
TGTGCCAGCAGTCCCCAGGGGGGTGCGAACACTGAAGCTTTCTTT | CASSPQGGANTEAFF | TRBV27 | TRBD1 | once | TRBJ1-1
TGTGCCAGCAGTGAAGCCTACAGGGGGTCCCTAGGGTATGGCTACACCTTC | CASSEAYRGSLGYGYTF | TRBV6-1 | TRBD1 | few | TRBJ1-2
TGTGCCAGCAGCACCCAGGGACAGGGCTACGAGCAGTACTTC | CASSTQGQGYEQYF | TRBV9 | TRBD1 | NA | TRBJ2-7
TGTGCCTGGAGTGTACAGGGGGACAACGAGCAGTACTTC | CAWSVQGDNEQYF | TRBV30 | TRBD1 | few | TRBJ2-7
TGTGCCAGTAGTATAGGGCCCGTCCAAGAGACCCAGTACTTC | CASSIGPVQETQYF | TRBV19 | NA | NA | TRBJ2-5
TGTGCCAGCAGTTACTCAACGGGGGTTGGGGATACGCAGTATTTT | CASSYSTGVGDTQYF | TRBV6-5 | NA | NA | TRBJ2-3
TGCGCCAGCAGTCAAGCAGGGGTTATGGCAGATACGCAGTATTTT | CASSQAGVMADTQYF | TRBV23-1 | NA | NA | TRBJ2-3
TGCGCCAGCAGCCAAGAACCCCGACAGAACACCGGGGAGCTGTTTTTT | CASSQEPRQNTGELFF | TRBV4-3 | NA | once | TRBJ2-2
TGTGCCACCAGCAGAGACGGCCGACAGGGGTTGGATGAGCAGTTCTTC | CATSRDGRQGLDEQFF | TRBV15 | TRBD1 | NA | TRBJ2-1
TGTGCCAGCAGTTTTGCCAGGGGGCCGGGCACTGAAGCTTTCTTT | CASSFARGPGTEAFF | TRBV6-5 | TRBD1 | NA | TRBJ1-1
TGTGCCAGCAGTGAAGAAGAAGGGGGACTAGCGAAGAGCTCCTACGAGCAGTACTTC | CASSEEEGGLAKSSYEQYF | TRBV2 | TRBD2 | NA | TRBJ2-7
TGTGCCTGGAGTGTGGGACAGGGGCACTATGGCTACACCTTC | CAWSVGQGHYGYTF | TRBV30 | TRBD1 | NA | TRBJ1-2
TGTGCCAGCAGCCGGGGGGACTACGAGCAGTACTTC | CASSRGDYEQYF | TRBV9 | TRBD2 | NA | TRBJ2-7
TGTGCCAGCAGGCATCTTAGCGGGGGAGATACGCAGTATTTT | CASRHLSGGDTQYF | TRBV3-1/TRBV3-2 | TRBD2 | NA | TRBJ2-3
TGTGCCAGCAGCTTATTCCAGTACACTGAAGCTTTCTTT | CASSLFQYTEAFF | TRBV11-2 | NA | NA | TRBJ1-1
TGTGCCAGCAGCTTACGATCGGCAGGCCCAGCTAACTATGGCTACACCTTC | CASSLRSAGPANYGYTF | TRBV5-8 | NA | NA | TRBJ1-2
TGTGCCAGTAGCCAACTAGCGGGGGGGTACAATGAGCAGTTCTTC | CASSQLAGGYNEQFF | TRBV19 | TRBD2 | NA | TRBJ2-1